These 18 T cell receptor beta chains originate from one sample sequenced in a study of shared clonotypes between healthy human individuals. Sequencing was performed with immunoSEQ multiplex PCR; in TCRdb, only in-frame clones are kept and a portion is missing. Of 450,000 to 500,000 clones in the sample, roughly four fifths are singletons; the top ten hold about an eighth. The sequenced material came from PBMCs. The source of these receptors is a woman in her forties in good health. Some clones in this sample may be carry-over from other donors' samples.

The CDR3 bases are TGTGCCAGCAGTTTCGCCGGGACACTCACTGAAGCTTTCTTT. As protein: CASSFAGTLTEAFF. V gene TRBV11-2 combines with J gene TRBJ1-1; a possible D gene is TRBD1 (6 bases). The CDR3 sequence is 14 residues long. CDR1 is SGHAT and CDR2 is FQNNGV in the germline V gene. V was shortened by 6 bases and J by 4 bases, with 15 bases between the two germline ends. The complete variable domain, with remaining parts taken from reference TRBV11-2 and TRBJ1-1, reads EAGVAQSPRYKIIEKRQSVAFWCNPISGHATLYWYQQILGQGPKLLIQFQNNGVVDDSQLPKDRFSAERLKGVDSTLKIQPAKLEDSAVYLCASSFAGTLTEAFFGQGTRLTVV.

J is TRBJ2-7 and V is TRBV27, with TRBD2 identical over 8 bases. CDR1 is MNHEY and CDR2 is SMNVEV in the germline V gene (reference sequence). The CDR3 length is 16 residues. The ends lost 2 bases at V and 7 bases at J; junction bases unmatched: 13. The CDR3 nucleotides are TGTGCCAGCAGTTTAAAAGCGGGAGAGCCCCTGAGAGAGCAGTACTTC. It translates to CASSLKAGEPLREQYF.

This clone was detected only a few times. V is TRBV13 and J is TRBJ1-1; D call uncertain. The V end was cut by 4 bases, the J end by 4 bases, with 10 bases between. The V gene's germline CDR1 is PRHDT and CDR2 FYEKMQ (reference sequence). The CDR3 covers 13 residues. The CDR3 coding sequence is TGTGCCAGCAGCTCCTTGGACCTCACTGAAGCTTTCTTT. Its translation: CASSSLDLTEAFF.

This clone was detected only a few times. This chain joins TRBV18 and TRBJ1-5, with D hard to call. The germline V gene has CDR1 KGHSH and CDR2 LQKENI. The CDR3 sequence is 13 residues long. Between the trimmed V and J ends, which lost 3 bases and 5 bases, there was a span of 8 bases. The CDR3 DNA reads TGTGCCAGCTCACCTGACATACATCAGCCCCAGCATTTT. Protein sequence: CASSPDIHQPQHF.

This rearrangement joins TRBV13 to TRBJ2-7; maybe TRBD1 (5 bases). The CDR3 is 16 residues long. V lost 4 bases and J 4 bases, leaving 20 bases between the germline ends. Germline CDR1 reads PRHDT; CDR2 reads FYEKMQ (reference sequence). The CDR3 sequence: CASSSGKFYSNYEQYF. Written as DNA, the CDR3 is TGTGCCAGCAGCTCAGGGAAGTTTTACTCTAATTACGAGCAGTACTTC.

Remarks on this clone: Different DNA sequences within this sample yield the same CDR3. In DNA, the CDR3 is TGCAGCGTTGATCAGGGGGCTGGCGCTTTCTTT. Translated: CSVDQGAGAFF. The chain has TRBV29-1 and TRBJ1-1, with 8 bases that match TRBD1. Germline V gene data show CDR1 as SQVTM and CDR2 as ANQGSEA. There are 11 residues in the CDR3. Germline trimming cut 3 bases from V and 11 bases from J; bases unmatched to any gene: 5. Filled out from reference TRBV29-1 and TRBJ1-1, the complete variable domain reads SAVISQKPSRDICQRGTSLTIQCQVDSQVTMMFWYRQQPGQSLTLIATANQGSEATYESGFVIDKFPISRPNLTFSTLTVSNMSPEDSSIYLCSVDQGAGAFFGQGTRLTVV.

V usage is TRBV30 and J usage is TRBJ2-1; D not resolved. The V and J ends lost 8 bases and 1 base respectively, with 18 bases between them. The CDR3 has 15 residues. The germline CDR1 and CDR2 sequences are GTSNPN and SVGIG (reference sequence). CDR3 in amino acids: CATQPRVDSYNEQFF. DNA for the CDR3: TGTGCCACACAGCCGAGAGTGGATTCCTACAATGAGCAGTTCTTC.

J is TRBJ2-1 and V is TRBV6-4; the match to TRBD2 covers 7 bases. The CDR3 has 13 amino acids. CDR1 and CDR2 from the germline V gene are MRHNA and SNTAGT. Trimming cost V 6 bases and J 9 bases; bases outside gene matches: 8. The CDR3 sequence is CASSTEREGEQFF. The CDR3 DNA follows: TGTGCCAGCAGCACGGAGCGGGAAGGTGAGCAGTTCTTC.

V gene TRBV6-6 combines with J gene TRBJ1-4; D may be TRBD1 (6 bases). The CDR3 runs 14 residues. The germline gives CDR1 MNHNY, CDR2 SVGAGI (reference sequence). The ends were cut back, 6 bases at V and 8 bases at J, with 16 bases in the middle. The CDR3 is CASSDNRAGEKLFF. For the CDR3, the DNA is TGTGCCAGCAGCGACAACAGGGCCGGCGAAAAACTGTTTTTT.

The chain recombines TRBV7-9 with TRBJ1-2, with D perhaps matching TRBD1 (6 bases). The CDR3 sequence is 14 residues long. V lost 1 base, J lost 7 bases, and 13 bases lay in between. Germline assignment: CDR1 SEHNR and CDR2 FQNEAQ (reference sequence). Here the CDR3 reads CASSLVGAGGGYTF. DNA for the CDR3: TGTGCCAGCAGCTTAGTGGGGGCCGGCGGTGGCTACACCTTC.

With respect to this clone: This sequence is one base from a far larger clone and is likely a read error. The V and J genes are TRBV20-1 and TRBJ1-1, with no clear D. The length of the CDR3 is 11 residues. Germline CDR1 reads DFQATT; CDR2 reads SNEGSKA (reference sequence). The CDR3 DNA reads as TGCAGTGCTTCTCCCGAGCCAGAAGTTTTCTTT. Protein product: CSASPEPEVFF.

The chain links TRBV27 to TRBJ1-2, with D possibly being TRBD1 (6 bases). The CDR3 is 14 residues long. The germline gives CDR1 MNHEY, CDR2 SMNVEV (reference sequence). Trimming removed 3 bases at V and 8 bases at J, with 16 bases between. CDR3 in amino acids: CASSFSGGRGGYTF. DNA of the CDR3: TGTGCCAGCAGTTTTAGTGGGGGCCGAGGGGGCTACACCTTC.

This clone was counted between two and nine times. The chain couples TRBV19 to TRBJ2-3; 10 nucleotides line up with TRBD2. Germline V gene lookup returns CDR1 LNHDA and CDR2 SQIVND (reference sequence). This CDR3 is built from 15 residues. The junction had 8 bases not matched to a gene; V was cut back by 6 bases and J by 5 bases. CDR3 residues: CASRNSGRRRDTQYF. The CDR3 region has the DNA TGTGCCAGTAGAAATAGCGGGAGGAGAAGAGATACGCAGTATTTT.

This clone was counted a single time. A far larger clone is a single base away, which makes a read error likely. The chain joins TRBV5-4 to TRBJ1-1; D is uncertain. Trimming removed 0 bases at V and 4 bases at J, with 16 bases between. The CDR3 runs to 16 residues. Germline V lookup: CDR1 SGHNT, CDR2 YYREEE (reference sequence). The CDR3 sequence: CASSLAPGKKGTEAFF. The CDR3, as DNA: TGTGCCAGCAGCTTGGCCCCGGGGAAGAAGGGCACTGAAGCTTTCTTT.

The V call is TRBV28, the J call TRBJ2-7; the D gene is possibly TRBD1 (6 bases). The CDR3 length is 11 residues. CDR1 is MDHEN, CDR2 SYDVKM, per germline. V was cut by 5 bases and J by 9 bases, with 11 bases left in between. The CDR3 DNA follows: TGTGCCAGCAGTCAACAGGGTGGGCAGTACTTC. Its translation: CASSQQGGQYF. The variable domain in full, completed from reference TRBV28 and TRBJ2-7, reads DVKVTQSSRYLVKRTGEKVFLECVQDMDHENMFWYRQDPGLGLRLIYFSYDVKMKEKGDIPEGYSVSREKKERFSLILESASTNQTSMYLCASSQQGGQYFGPGTRLTVT.

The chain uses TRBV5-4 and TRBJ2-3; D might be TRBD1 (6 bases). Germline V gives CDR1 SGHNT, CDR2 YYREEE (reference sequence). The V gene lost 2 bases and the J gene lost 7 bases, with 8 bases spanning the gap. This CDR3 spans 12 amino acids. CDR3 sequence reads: CASSFDRHTQYF. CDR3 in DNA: TGTGCCAGCAGCTTCGACAGGCATACGCAGTATTTT.

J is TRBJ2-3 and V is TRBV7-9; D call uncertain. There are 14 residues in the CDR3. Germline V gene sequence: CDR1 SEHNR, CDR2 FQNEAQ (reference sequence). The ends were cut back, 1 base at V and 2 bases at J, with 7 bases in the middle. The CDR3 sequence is CASSLGGPTDTQYF. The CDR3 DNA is TGTGCCAGCAGCTTAGGAGGCCCCACAGATACGCAGTATTTT.

In nucleotides, the CDR3 is TGTGCCAGCCGCCCCAGCTCCTACAATGAGCAGTTCTTC. Its translation: CASRPSSYNEQFF. This chain uses TRBV2 with TRBJ2-1; D not certain. The V gene lost 8 bases and the J gene lost 0 bases, with 8 bases spanning the gap. CDR3 length: 13 residues. The V gene's germline CDR1 is SNHLY and CDR2 FYNNEI.